This T cell receptor beta chain is drawn from a study of PD-L1 blockade in urothelial cancer (dated by TCRdb to the late 2010s). For the study in its entirety: All patients started therapy around 2014 and received atezolizumab 1,200 mg intravenously every 3 weeks. Under 30 patients had pretreatment blood TCR-seq, around 25 had at least one posttreatment blood collection, and around 25 had tumor TCR-seq. About nine tenths of the roughly 29 patients were males with bladder-origin urothelial cancer, and about 60% of the 29 reported a prior smoking history. Patients had an ECOG performance status of 0 or 1 and had received between 0 and 3 prior chemotherapy regimens. Blood samples gave median yields of approximately 130,000 T cells and 83,000 or so unique TCRs, along with a median clonality of 0.080. Pretreatment tumor samples, along with matched peripheral blood collected serially before and after atezolizumab treatment, underwent TCR sequencing. Progression-free survival longer than 6 months counted as durable clinical benefit, and TCR features were additionally tested against both progression-free and overall survival. Blood samples were analyzed at 3 weeks after treatment start (second dose) and at 6 weeks after treatment start. Durable clinical benefit was achieved by nine patients and was not achieved by 20 patients. An exploratory multi-omic analysis was conducted of the somatic, immune and clinical correlates of response to PD-L1 blockade with atezolizumab in urothelial cancer. Whole exome sequencing and RNA sequencing of pretreatment tumors were performed alongside TCR sequencing in the same patients. Results the study describes overall, beyond this receptor: A pretreatment peripheral blood TCR clonality below the median was linked to improved progression-free and overall survival. Greater expansion of tumor-associated TCR clones in peripheral blood 3 weeks after the start of treatment was observed in patients with durable benefit (n of about 20, p = 0.022). Because the sample size was small (n of about 30) and many exploratory analyses were performed, the results are intended to be hypothesis-generating.

Each PCR received spiked-in synthetic TCR analog templates so that absolute template abundance could be estimated from read counts. Using the immunoSEQ assay, TCRbeta CDR3 regions were amplified from genomic DNA with bias-controlled V and J gene primers. Sequencing of rearranged TCRbeta segments was performed at approximately 20X coverage. The authors' analysis ran thus. Sequencing errors were corrected by clustering and CDR3s were annotated against IMGT to assign V, D and J genes. Downstream analyses used only productive TCRbeta rearrangements and left out out-of-frame or stop-codon sequences. To compute clonality, Shannon entropy was normalized by the log of the number of unique productive sequences and then subtracted from one. Fisher's exact test with Benjamini-Hochberg correction, at a threshold of adjusted p below 0.01, was used to find clones that differed between time points or between blood and tumor. The source is immuneACCESS, and TCRdb retained only in-frame sequences with V and J called. Part of the clones is not carried over; for the studies checked, unresolved V genes explain less than half of this, and the remainder is unexplained. V and J calls and clone size follow that table, whereas D and trimming were derived from the DNA. Present in this sample are under 100,000 clones, 90% of which were seen just once. 1.6% of the sample is in the top ten clones.

Interpreted using the paper, the time point label stands for: pretreatment peripheral blood. The cohort comprised 30 or so patients with locally advanced or metastatic urothelial carcinoma treated at Memorial Sloan Kettering on a trial protocol. Peripheral blood mononuclear cells were collected pretreatment and during treatment, at between 1 and 8 total time points per patient. The Qiagen DNeasy Blood extraction kit was used to purify genomic DNA from total PBMCs and tumor samples. PBMCs were collected pretreatment and during treatment and were isolated and stored as previously described. The CDR3 holds 13 amino acids from the cysteine to the phenylalanine. CDR3 DNA is the only sequence kept; it has 39 bases, read in frame from the first base. The germline V gene encodes CDR1 GTSNPN and CDR2 SVGIG (reference sequence). Trimmed from V: 8 bases; trimmed from J: 7 bases; junction bases lacking a gene match: 9.

Comment on this clone: It lacks a known antigen. Base-call qualities are not available, and no considerably larger clone is one nucleotide away.

This chain is built from TRBV30 and TRBJ2-1; 9 central nucleotides agree with TRBD1. Sequences were derived from PBMCs, sampled around atezolizumab (anti-PD-L1) treatment. This TCR was recovered from a man aged 60 to 75 with urothelial cancer. The nucleotides are TGTGCCCGAGCCGGGACAGGGATTAATGAGCAGTTCTTC. It specifies CARAGTGINEQFF.